This TCR beta chain was captured in a study of blood T cell repertoires in COVID-19. On the study more broadly: Donors in the United States, Italy and Spain gave samples during acute or convalescent COVID-19. Sources were T cells, B-cell-depleted T cells, or PBMCs; the material itself was cDNA or gDNA.

How the authors handled the data: Nucleated cell number was recorded as an estimate derived from reference gene primer amplification. Some clones are missing from TCRdb's copy, which holds only in-frame ones; the method was immunoSEQ multiplex PCR. That table is the source of V, J and clone size, and D and trimming were worked out from the DNA. The sample lists about 96,000 clones, around three quarters occurring once. V lost 5 bases, J lost 6 bases, and 7 bases stayed unmatched. Looked up from germline, CDR1 is SGHTA and CDR2 is FQGNSA. The CDR3 is 14 amino acids. The chain links TRBV7-2 to TRBJ2-7; 10 bases match TRBD1. Sequencing was performed on peripheral blood. This receptor was obtained from a man aged 50 or older who had recovered from COVID-19. CDR3 loop: CASSPRQGALEQYF. CDR3 nucleotide sequence: TGTGCCAGCAGCCCGCGACAGGGGGCCCTCGAGCAGTACTTC.